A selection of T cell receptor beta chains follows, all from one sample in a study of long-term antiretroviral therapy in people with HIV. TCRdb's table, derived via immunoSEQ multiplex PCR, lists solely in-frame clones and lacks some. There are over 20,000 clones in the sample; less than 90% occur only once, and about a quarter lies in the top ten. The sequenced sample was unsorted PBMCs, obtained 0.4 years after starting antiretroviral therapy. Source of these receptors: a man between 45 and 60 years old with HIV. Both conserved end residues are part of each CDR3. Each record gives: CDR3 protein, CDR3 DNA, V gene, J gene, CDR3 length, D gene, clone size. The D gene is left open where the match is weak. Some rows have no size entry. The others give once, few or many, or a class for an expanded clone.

CDR3aa: CASEAGTGSYEQYF; CDR3nt: TGTGCCAGCGAAGCCGGGACAGGTTCCTACGAGCAGTACTTC; v_gene: TRBV19; j_gene: TRBJ2-7; len: 14; d_gene: TRBD1; abundance: once
CDR3aa: CASSGGPSYNEQFF; CDR3nt: TGTGCCAGTTCGGGGGGCCCCTCCTACAATGAGCAGTTCTTC; v_gene: TRBV9; j_gene: TRBJ2-1; len: 14; d_gene: .; abundance: .
CDR3aa: CASSHGSQETQYF; CDR3nt: TGTGCCAGCAGCCACGGGTCCCAAGAGACCCAGTACTTC; v_gene: TRBV7-6; j_gene: TRBJ2-5; len: 13; d_gene: .; abundance: .
CDR3aa: CASRFQGTEAFF; CDR3nt: TGTGCCAGTAGGTTTCAAGGCACTGAAGCTTTCTTT; v_gene: TRBV19; j_gene: TRBJ1-1; len: 12; d_gene: .; abundance: .
CDR3aa: CASILQGARTEAFF; CDR3nt: TGTGCCAGCATCTTACAGGGGGCGAGGACTGAAGCTTTCTTT; v_gene: TRBV2; j_gene: TRBJ1-1; len: 14; d_gene: TRBD1; abundance: .
CDR3aa: CASSDWTGGNTEAFF; CDR3nt: TGTGCCAGCAGTGACTGGACAGGTGGGAACACTGAAGCTTTCTTT; v_gene: TRBV6-1; j_gene: TRBJ1-1; len: 15; d_gene: TRBD1; abundance: .
CDR3aa: CASSERRGRVNEKLFF; CDR3nt: TGCGCCAGCAGTGAGAGAAGGGGGCGCGTTAATGAAAAACTGTTTTTT; v_gene: TRBV10-1; j_gene: TRBJ1-4; len: 16; d_gene: TRBD1; abundance: .
CDR3aa: CASSLGPNTEAFF; CDR3nt: TGTGCCAGCAGTTTAGGCCCGAACACTGAAGCTTTCTTT; v_gene: TRBV27; j_gene: TRBJ1-1; len: 13; d_gene: .; abundance: .
CDR3aa: CASSLSRGTDTQYF; CDR3nt: TGTGCCAGCAGCTTATCGCGCGGGACAGATACGCAGTATTTT; v_gene: TRBV11-2; j_gene: TRBJ2-3; len: 14; d_gene: .; abundance: .
CDR3aa: CASSLDREDQPQHF; CDR3nt: TGTGCCAGTAGTCTGGACAGGGAGGATCAGCCCCAGCATTTT; v_gene: TRBV19; j_gene: TRBJ1-5; len: 14; d_gene: TRBD1; abundance: .
CDR3aa: CASSYRDEAFF; CDR3nt: TGTGCCAGCAGTTACCGGGACGAAGCTTTCTTT; v_gene: TRBV2; j_gene: TRBJ1-1; len: 11; d_gene: .; abundance: .
CDR3aa: CASRQGGGNTGELFF; CDR3nt: TGTGCCAGCAGACAGGGGGGGGGAAACACCGGGGAGCTGTTTTTT; v_gene: TRBV7-9; j_gene: TRBJ2-2; len: 15; d_gene: .; abundance: .
CDR3aa: CSASEARGAFF; CDR3nt: TGCAGTGCTAGTGAAGCAAGGGGAGCTTTCTTT; v_gene: TRBV20-1; j_gene: TRBJ1-1; len: 11; d_gene: .; abundance: .
CDR3aa: CASSLGGSGANVLTF; CDR3nt: TGTGCCAGCAGCTTAGGGGGCTCTGGGGCCAACGTCCTGACTTTC; v_gene: TRBV7-8; j_gene: TRBJ2-6; len: 15; d_gene: .; abundance: .
CDR3aa: CASRVAGGQETQYF; CDR3nt: TGTGCCAGCAGAGTAGCGGGGGGGCAAGAGACCCAGTACTTC; v_gene: TRBV6-6; j_gene: TRBJ2-5; len: 14; d_gene: TRBD2; abundance: .
CDR3aa: CASSAATGEGNTIYF; CDR3nt: TGTGCCAGCAGCGCCGCGACAGGGGAAGGGAACACCATATATTTT; v_gene: TRBV7-2; j_gene: TRBJ1-3; len: 15; d_gene: TRBD1; abundance: .
CDR3aa: CASSFGGGAYEQYF; CDR3nt: TGTGCCAGCAGCTTCGGCGGGGGGGCCTACGAGCAGTACTTC; v_gene: TRBV5-6; j_gene: TRBJ2-7; len: 14; d_gene: TRBD2; abundance: .
CDR3aa: CASSLLAGPNQPQHF; CDR3nt: TGTGCCAGCAGTTTATTGGCAGGACCCAATCAGCCCCAGCATTTT; v_gene: TRBV28; j_gene: TRBJ1-5; len: 15; d_gene: .; abundance: .
CDR3aa: CASSPRGGGRVGELFF; CDR3nt: TGTGCCAGCAGCCCCCGGGGCGGGGGAAGGGTCGGGGAGCTGTTTTTT; v_gene: TRBV2; j_gene: TRBJ2-2; len: 16; d_gene: TRBD2; abundance: once
CDR3aa: CASSLGVHYEQYF; CDR3nt: TGTGCCAGCAGTCTCGGGGTCCACTACGAGCAGTACTTC; v_gene: TRBV28; j_gene: TRBJ2-7; len: 13; d_gene: .; abundance: large
CDR3aa: CASSTGGAAYEQYF; CDR3nt: TGTGCCAGCAGCACCGGGGGGGCTGCCTACGAGCAGTACTTC; v_gene: TRBV28; j_gene: TRBJ2-7; len: 14; d_gene: TRBD2; abundance: .
CDR3aa: CASSGQGALVTEAFF; CDR3nt: TGTGCCAGTAGTGGACAGGGGGCGCTGGTCACTGAAGCTTTCTTT; v_gene: TRBV19; j_gene: TRBJ1-1; len: 15; d_gene: TRBD1; abundance: .
CDR3aa: CASSGQAYGYTF; CDR3nt: TGTGCCAGTAGTGGGCAGGCCTATGGCTACACCTTC; v_gene: TRBV19; j_gene: TRBJ1-2; len: 12; d_gene: .; abundance: .
CDR3aa: CASSPTTLLAGGYNEQFF; CDR3nt: TGTGCCAGCAGCCCAACCACCCTACTAGCGGGGGGGTACAATGAGCAGTTCTTC; v_gene: TRBV4-2; j_gene: TRBJ2-1; len: 18; d_gene: TRBD2; abundance: .
CDR3aa: CAWNRDSNQPQHF; CDR3nt: TGTGCCTGGAATCGGGATAGCAATCAGCCCCAGCATTTT; v_gene: TRBV30; j_gene: TRBJ1-5; len: 13; d_gene: .; abundance: few
CDR3aa: CASSSADVYEQYF; CDR3nt: TGTGCCAGCAGCTCCGCAGACGTCTACGAGCAGTACTTC; v_gene: TRBV7-9; j_gene: TRBJ2-7; len: 13; d_gene: .; abundance: once
CDR3aa: CASSLRDELFNYGYTF; CDR3nt: TGTGCCAGCAGCCTCCGGGATGAACTGTTTAACTATGGCTACACCTTC; v_gene: TRBV28; j_gene: TRBJ1-2; len: 16; d_gene: .; abundance: .
CDR3aa: CASSGRLSSNQPQHF; CDR3nt: TGTGCCAGCAGTGGGAGGTTGTCTAGCAATCAGCCCCAGCATTTT; v_gene: TRBV6-1; j_gene: TRBJ1-5; len: 15; d_gene: .; abundance: .
CDR3aa: CASSILGSGNTIYF; CDR3nt: TGTGCCAGTAGTATCCTGGGCTCTGGAAACACCATATATTTT; v_gene: TRBV19; j_gene: TRBJ1-3; len: 14; d_gene: .; abundance: .
CDR3aa: CASSREPGGGYTF; CDR3nt: TGTGCCAGCAGTAGGGAGCCAGGGGGCGGCTACACCTTC; v_gene: TRBV28; j_gene: TRBJ1-2; len: 13; d_gene: TRBD1; abundance: .
CDR3aa: CASSQGGYGEAFF; CDR3nt: TGTGCCAGCAGCCAAGGGGGGTACGGTGAAGCTTTCTTT; v_gene: TRBV14; j_gene: TRBJ1-1; len: 13; d_gene: .; abundance: .
CDR3aa: CASSETRVTGELFF; CDR3nt: TGTGCCAGCAGCGAAACAAGGGTGACCGGGGAGCTGTTTTTT; v_gene: TRBV2; j_gene: TRBJ2-2; len: 14; d_gene: .; abundance: once
CDR3aa: CASSLDPGGGVNIQYF; CDR3nt: TGCGCCAGCAGCTTGGATCCAGGCGGGGGGGTCAACATTCAGTACTTC; v_gene: TRBV5-1; j_gene: TRBJ2-4; len: 16; d_gene: TRBD2; abundance: once
CDR3aa: CASSVVGGAQETQYF; CDR3nt: TGTGCCAGCAGCGTAGTAGGCGGGGCCCAAGAGACCCAGTACTTC; v_gene: TRBV9; j_gene: TRBJ2-5; len: 15; d_gene: .; abundance: .
CDR3aa: CASSFPLNYEQYF; CDR3nt: TGTGCCAGCAGCTTTCCTTTGAACTACGAGCAGTACTTC; v_gene: TRBV5-6; j_gene: TRBJ2-7; len: 13; d_gene: .; abundance: .
CDR3aa: CASRLLAGGRSETQYF; CDR3nt: TGTGCCAGCAGGCTACTAGCGGGGGGGCGTTCAGAGACCCAGTACTTC; v_gene: TRBV2; j_gene: TRBJ2-5; len: 16; d_gene: TRBD2; abundance: .
CDR3aa: CSVEDPYTGGDTQYF; CDR3nt: TGCAGCGTTGAAGACCCCTACACAGGGGGAGATACGCAGTATTTT; v_gene: TRBV29-1; j_gene: TRBJ2-3; len: 15; d_gene: TRBD1; abundance: .
CDR3aa: CASSFTRAGTFHEQYF; CDR3nt: TGTGCCAGCAGTTTTACTCGCGCGGGGACGTTCCACGAGCAGTACTTC; v_gene: TRBV28; j_gene: TRBJ2-7; len: 16; d_gene: .; abundance: .
CDR3aa: CASSQRPEKLFF; CDR3nt: TGTGCCAGCAGCCAAAGGCCTGAAAAACTGTTTTTT; v_gene: TRBV14; j_gene: TRBJ1-4; len: 12; d_gene: .; abundance: medium-sized
CDR3aa: CATGTGTYEQYF; CDR3nt: TGTGCCACCGGGACAGGGACCTACGAGCAGTACTTC; v_gene: TRBV10-3; j_gene: TRBJ2-7; len: 12; d_gene: TRBD1; abundance: few
CDR3aa: CASSSGGADGELFF; CDR3nt: TGTGCCAGCAGTAGCGGGGGGGCGGATGGGGAGCTGTTTTTT; v_gene: TRBV28; j_gene: TRBJ2-2; len: 14; d_gene: TRBD2; abundance: .
CDR3aa: CASSPTESNQPQHF; CDR3nt: TGTGCCAGCAGTCCGACAGAAAGCAATCAGCCCCAGCATTTT; v_gene: TRBV6-5; j_gene: TRBJ1-5; len: 14; d_gene: .; abundance: .
CDR3aa: CASSLVESQPQHF; CDR3nt: TGTGCCAGCAGCTTGGTCGAATCTCAGCCCCAGCATTTT; v_gene: TRBV7-8; j_gene: TRBJ1-5; len: 13; d_gene: .; abundance: few
CDR3aa: CASSFDSAHHTQYF; CDR3nt: TGTGCCAGCAGCTTCGACAGTGCACACCATACGCAGTATTTT; v_gene: TRBV7-6; j_gene: TRBJ2-3; len: 14; d_gene: .; abundance: once
CDR3aa: CASSSRDSKTQYF; CDR3nt: TGTGCCAGCAGTTCCCGGGACAGTAAGACCCAGTACTTC; v_gene: TRBV28; j_gene: TRBJ2-5; len: 13; d_gene: TRBD1; abundance: .
CDR3aa: CASSGDRGPGYGYTF; CDR3nt: TGTGCCAGCAGTGGCGACAGGGGGCCCGGCTATGGCTACACCTTC; v_gene: TRBV2; j_gene: TRBJ1-2; len: 15; d_gene: TRBD1; abundance: .
CDR3aa: CASSLSYNEQFF; CDR3nt: TGTGCCAGCAGCCTCTCCTACAATGAGCAGTTCTTC; v_gene: TRBV28; j_gene: TRBJ2-1; len: 12; d_gene: .; abundance: once
CDR3aa: CASSRYTGDTEAFF; CDR3nt: TGCGCCAGCAGCCGGTACACAGGGGACACTGAAGCTTTCTTT; v_gene: TRBV4-1; j_gene: TRBJ1-1; len: 14; d_gene: TRBD1; abundance: .
CDR3aa: CASGRQGNNEQFF; CDR3nt: TGTGCCAGCGGGAGGCAGGGGAACAATGAGCAGTTCTTC; v_gene: TRBV6-1; j_gene: TRBJ2-1; len: 13; d_gene: .; abundance: .
CDR3aa: CASSPESSGNTIYF; CDR3nt: TGTGCCAGCAGTCCGGAGAGCTCTGGAAACACCATATATTTT; v_gene: TRBV6-6; j_gene: TRBJ1-3; len: 14; d_gene: .; abundance: .
CDR3aa: CARSLVEQVEADEQYF; CDR3nt: TGTGCCAGAAGCTTGGTTGAACAGGTGGAGGCGGACGAGCAGTACTTC; v_gene: TRBV5-3; j_gene: TRBJ2-7; len: 16; d_gene: .; abundance: .
CDR3aa: CASGSGTEAFF; CDR3nt: TGTGCCAGCGGCTCTGGTACTGAAGCTTTCTTT; v_gene: TRBV6-5; j_gene: TRBJ1-1; len: 11; d_gene: .; abundance: .
CDR3aa: CASSLAGVPYEQYF; CDR3nt: TGTGCCAGCTCCCTCGCGGGGGTCCCCTACGAGCAGTACTTC; v_gene: TRBV19; j_gene: TRBJ2-7; len: 14; d_gene: TRBD2; abundance: .
CDR3aa: CASSQAVLPTDRVYPRQETQYF; CDR3nt: TGTGCCAGCAGCCAAGCCGTACTCCCCACTGACCGGGTATATCCCCGCCAAGAGACCCAGTACTTC; v_gene: TRBV14; j_gene: TRBJ2-5; len: 22; d_gene: .; abundance: .
CDR3aa: CATTTPNSPLHF; CDR3nt: TGTGCCACCACAACCCCTAATTCACCCCTCCACTTT; v_gene: TRBV28; j_gene: TRBJ1-6; len: 12; d_gene: .; abundance: .
CDR3aa: CSVLARPSGEQYF; CDR3nt: TGCAGCGTCTTAGCCCGTCCCAGTGGCGAGCAGTACTTC; v_gene: TRBV29-1; j_gene: TRBJ2-7; len: 13; d_gene: .; abundance: .
CDR3aa: CAWSWAGDTEAFF; CDR3nt: TGTGCCTGGAGTTGGGCGGGGGACACTGAAGCTTTCTTT; v_gene: TRBV30; j_gene: TRBJ1-1; len: 13; d_gene: .; abundance: .
CDR3aa: CASSQDSGMNTEAFF; CDR3nt: TGCGCCAGCAGCCAAGATAGCGGTATGAACACTGAAGCTTTCTTT; v_gene: TRBV4-1; j_gene: TRBJ1-1; len: 15; d_gene: .; abundance: .
CDR3aa: CASSLGGLHNQPQHF; CDR3nt: TGCGCCAGCAGCTTGGGGGGGCTCCATAATCAGCCCCAGCATTTT; v_gene: TRBV5-1; j_gene: TRBJ1-5; len: 15; d_gene: .; abundance: .